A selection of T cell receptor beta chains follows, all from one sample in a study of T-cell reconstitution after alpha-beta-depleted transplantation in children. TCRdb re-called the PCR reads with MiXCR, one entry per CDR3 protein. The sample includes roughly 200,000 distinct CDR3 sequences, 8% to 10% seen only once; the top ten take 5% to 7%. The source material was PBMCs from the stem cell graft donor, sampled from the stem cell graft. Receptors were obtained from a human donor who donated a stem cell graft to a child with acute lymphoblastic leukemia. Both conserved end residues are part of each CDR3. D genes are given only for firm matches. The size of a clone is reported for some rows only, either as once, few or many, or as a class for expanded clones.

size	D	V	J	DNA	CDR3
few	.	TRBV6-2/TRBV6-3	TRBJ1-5	TGTGCCAGCAGTTCGCGCCAGGGAAGTGCGCCCCAGCATTTT	CASSSRQGSAPQHF
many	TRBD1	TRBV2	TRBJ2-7	TGTGCCAGCAGGAAGGGACAGGGGGGATCCTACGAGCAGTACTTC	CASRKGQGGSYEQYF
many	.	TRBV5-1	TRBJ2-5	TGCGCCAGCAGCACCAAACTAGGATCATCAACCTCCCGAGAGACCCAGTACTTC	CASSTKLGSSTSRETQYF
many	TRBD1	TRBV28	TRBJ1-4	TGTGCCAGCAGCATGACAGGGTATAATGAAAAACTGTTTTTT	CASSMTGYNEKLFF
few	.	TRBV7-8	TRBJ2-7	TGTGCCAGCAGTCCTGTTGGGGCGCCAACCTACGAGCAGTACTTC	CASSPVGAPTYEQYF
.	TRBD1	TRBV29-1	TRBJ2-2	TGCAGCGTTATCGAGGGGGCGCGCACCGGGGAGCTGTTTTTT	CSVIEGARTGELFF
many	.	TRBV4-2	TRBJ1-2	TGTGCCAGCAGGGGGACTGACTATCGGGGCTACACCTTC	CASRGTDYRGYTF
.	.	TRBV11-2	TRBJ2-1	TGTGCCAGCAACCCTGGGGGCTACAATGAGCAGTTCTTC	CASNPGGYNEQFF
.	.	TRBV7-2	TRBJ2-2	TGTGCCAGCAGCTTAGCTCGTTCGGGAAAACAGGGAAATAGGAGGACCGGGGAGCTGTTTTTT	CASSLARSGKQGNRRTGELFF
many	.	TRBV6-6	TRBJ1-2	TGTGCCAGCAGTTACTTGGGAGACTATGGCTACACCTTC	CASSYLGDYGYTF
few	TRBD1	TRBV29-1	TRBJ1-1	TGCAGCGTTGAAGGAACAGGGGGGTACACTGAAGCTTTCTTT	CSVEGTGGYTEAFF
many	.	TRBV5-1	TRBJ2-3	TGCGCCAGCAGCCCCGGACTTGGCACAGATACGCAGTATTTT	CASSPGLGTDTQYF
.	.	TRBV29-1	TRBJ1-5	TGCAGCGTTGCGGCGGGACGGGGGGATCAGCCTCAGCATTTT	CSVAAGRGDQPQHF
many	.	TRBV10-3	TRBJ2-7	TGTGCCATCAGCCCGACAGGTGAGGCTATGGAGCAGTACTTC	CAISPTGEAMEQYF
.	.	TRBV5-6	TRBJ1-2	TGTGCCAGCCTGGGGGCGGGAAACTATGGCTACACCTTC	CASLGAGNYGYTF
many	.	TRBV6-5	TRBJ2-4	TGTGCCAGCAGCGGGCCCCAACCAGGGGGGAACATTCAGTACTTC	CASSGPQPGGNIQYF
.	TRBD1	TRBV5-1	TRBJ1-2	TGCGCCAGCAGCTGGGGAGGACAGGGAGGGCTCTATGGCTACACCTTC	CASSWGGQGGLYGYTF
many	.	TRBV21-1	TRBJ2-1	TGTGCCAGCAGCAAAGAGGAGACGGACAGGGGGCCTTCCTACAATGAGCAGTTCTTC	CASSKEETDRGPSYNEQFF
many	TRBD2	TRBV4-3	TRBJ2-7	TGCGCCAGCAGCCCTAGCGGGGTCTCCTACGAGCAGTACTTC	CASSPSGVSYEQYF
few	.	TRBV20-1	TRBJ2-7	TGCAGTGCTATAGGGAGTTCCTACGAGCAGTACTTC	CSAIGSSYEQYF
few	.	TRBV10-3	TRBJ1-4	TGTGCCACTAGGACGGCTGCCGACGGAAAACTGTTTTTT	CATRTAADGKLFF
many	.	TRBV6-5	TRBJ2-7	TGTGCCACCCACGCTTTGGACGAGCAGTACTTC	CATHALDEQYF
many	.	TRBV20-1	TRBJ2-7	TGCAGTGCTAACCAGGACTCCCGAGGCTACGAGCAGTACTTC	CSANQDSRGYEQYF